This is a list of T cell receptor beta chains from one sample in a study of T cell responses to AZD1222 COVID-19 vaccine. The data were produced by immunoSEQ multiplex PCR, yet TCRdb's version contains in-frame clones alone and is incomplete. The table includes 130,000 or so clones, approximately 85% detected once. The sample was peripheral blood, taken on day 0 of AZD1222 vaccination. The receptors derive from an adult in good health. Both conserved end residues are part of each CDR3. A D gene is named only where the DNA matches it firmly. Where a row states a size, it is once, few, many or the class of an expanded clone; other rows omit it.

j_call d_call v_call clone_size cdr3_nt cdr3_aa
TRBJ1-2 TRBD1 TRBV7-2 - TGTGCCAGCAGCAGTTCCTCGGGACAGAACTATGGCTACACCTTC CASSSSSGQNYGYTF
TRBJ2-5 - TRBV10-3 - TGTGCCATCAGTGAGTTCGACAGCCCCCAAGAGACCCAGTACTTC CAISEFDSPQETQYF
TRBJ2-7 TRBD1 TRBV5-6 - TGTGCCAGCAGCAGAGACAGGGTTCGAGAGCAGTACTTC CASSRDRVREQYF
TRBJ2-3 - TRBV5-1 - TGCGCCAGCAGCTTTATAGCAGGGGGCACAGATACGCAGTATTTT CASSFIAGGTDTQYF
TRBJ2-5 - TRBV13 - TGTGCCAGCAGCTTAGGCTCGACAGGTCCCTCAGAGACCCAGTACTTC CASSLGSTGPSETQYF
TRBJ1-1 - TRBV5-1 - TGCGCCAGCAGCGAGAGAGCAGGGTCAAGCCCAACCACTGAAGCTTTCTTT CASSERAGSSPTTEAFF
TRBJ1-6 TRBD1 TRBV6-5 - TGTGCCAGCAGTTTCGCCTACCGGGACAGGGCTTCACCCCTCCACTTT CASSFAYRDRASPLHF
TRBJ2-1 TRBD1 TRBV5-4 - TGTGCCAGCAGCACGGGACAGAATTACAATGAGCAGTTCTTC CASSTGQNYNEQFF
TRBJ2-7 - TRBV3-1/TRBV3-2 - TGTGCCAGCAGCCAAGTCGTGGAGGCCCACGAGCAGTACTTC CASSQVVEAHEQYF
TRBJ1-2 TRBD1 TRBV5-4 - TGTGCCAGCAGCCGGCGACAGGGGGCGCATAACTATGGCTACACCTTC CASSRRQGAHNYGYTF
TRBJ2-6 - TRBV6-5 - TGTGCCAGCAGAAAAGACAGGGCCAACGTCCTGACTTTC CASRKDRANVLTF
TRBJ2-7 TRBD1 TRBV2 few TGTGCCAGCAGCGGAATGGGACAGCAGACTCGCGGGCAGTACTTC CASSGMGQQTRGQYF
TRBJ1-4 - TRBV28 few TGTGCCAGCAGTTCTAATGAAAAACTGTTTTTT CASSSNEKLFF
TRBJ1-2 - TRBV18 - TGTGCCAGCTCACCAACAGGGCCCGACGGCTACACCTTC CASSPTGPDGYTF
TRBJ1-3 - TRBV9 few TGTGCCAGCAGCGTAGGTCACTCAGGTCCCTCTGGAAACACCATATATTTT CASSVGHSGPSGNTIYF
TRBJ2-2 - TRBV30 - TGTGCCTGGAGCCAGGAAATGACCGGGGAGCTGTTTTTT CAWSQEMTGELFF
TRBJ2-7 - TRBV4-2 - TGTGCCAGCAGCCAAGATGAGGACAGACTTACCTACGAGCAGTACTTC CASSQDEDRLTYEQYF
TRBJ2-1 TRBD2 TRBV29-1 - TGCAGCGTTGAGGTACTAGCGGAAACGCGGGTCTTC CSVEVLAETRVF
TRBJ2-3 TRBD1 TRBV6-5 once TGTGCCAGCAGTTACTCGGGACAGGACACAGATACGCAGTATTTT CASSYSGQDTDTQYF
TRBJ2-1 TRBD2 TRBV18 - TGTGCCAGCTCACCACCTATTTTCGCTAGCGGGAGGGCCGATGAGCAGTTCTTC CASSPPIFASGRADEQFF
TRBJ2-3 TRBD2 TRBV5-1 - TGCGCCAGCAGCTCACTTCCGGGACTAGCGGGGGGGGATACGCAGTATTTT CASSSLPGLAGGDTQYF
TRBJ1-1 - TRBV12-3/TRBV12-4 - TGTGCCAGCAGCGACGTGGGGAGTGAAGCTTTCTTT CASSDVGSEAFF
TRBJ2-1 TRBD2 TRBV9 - TGTGCCAGCAGCGTAGATAGCGGGAGCCACAATGAGCAGTTCTTC CASSVDSGSHNEQFF
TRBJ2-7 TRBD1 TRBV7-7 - TGTGCCAGCAGCCCGGACAGGTTAGGCGAGCAGTACTTC CASSPDRLGEQYF
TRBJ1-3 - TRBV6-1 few TGTGCCAGCAGTGAATCGGAGGATACTGGAAACACCATATATTTT CASSESEDTGNTIYF
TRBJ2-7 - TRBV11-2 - TGTGCCAGCAGCTTAGAGGCAACCCTCGCCTACGAGCAGTACTTC CASSLEATLAYEQYF
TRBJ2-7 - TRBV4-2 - TGTGCCAGCAGCCAGGCGTTAGGGATGTCCTACGAGCAGTACTTC CASSQALGMSYEQYF
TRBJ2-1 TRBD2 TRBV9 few TGTGCCAGCAGTCCTAGACTAGCGGGGGATGAGCAGTTCTTC CASSPRLAGDEQFF
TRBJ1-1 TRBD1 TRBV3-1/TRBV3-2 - TGTGCCAGCAGCCCCGGGGACAGGGAGAACACTGAAGCTTTCTTT CASSPGDRENTEAFF
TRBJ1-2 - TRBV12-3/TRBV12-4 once TGTGCCAGCGGGGTCAACTATGGCTACACCTTC CASGVNYGYTF
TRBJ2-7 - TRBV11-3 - TGTGCCAGCAGCTCCCTACCTGGAGAGCAGTACTTC CASSSLPGEQYF
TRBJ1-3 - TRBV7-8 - TGTGCCAGCAGCTTAGCCTATGGACAGTCTTTCTCTGGAAACACCATATATTTT CASSLAYGQSFSGNTIYF
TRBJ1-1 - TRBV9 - TGTGCCAGCAGCGTAGGAGCTGCCACTGAAGCTTTCTTT CASSVGAATEAFF
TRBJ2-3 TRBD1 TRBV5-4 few TGTGCCAGCAGCCGAACAGGGACAGGGGCCACAGATACGCAGTATTTT CASSRTGTGATDTQYF
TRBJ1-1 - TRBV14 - TGTGCCAGCAGCCCTTACCTTACAGGAGGAGACGCAGCTTTCTTT CASSPYLTGGDAAFF
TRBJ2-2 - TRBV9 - TGTGCCAGCAGCGCGCGGGACTCCAATTCCCGGGAGCTGTTTTTT CASSARDSNSRELFF
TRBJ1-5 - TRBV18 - TGTGCCAGCTCACCAGGGCAGGGGAATCAGCCCCAGCATTTT CASSPGQGNQPQHF
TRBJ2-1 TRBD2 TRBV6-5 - TGTGCCAGCAGTCCTACCGGGACTAGCGTAGGGAAGCAGTTCTTC CASSPTGTSVGKQFF
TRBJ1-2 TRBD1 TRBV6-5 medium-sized TGTGCCAGCAGTTACCTCGGAACAGGGGATGGCTACACCTTC CASSYLGTGDGYTF
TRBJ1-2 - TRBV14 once TGTGCCAGCAGCCACGACATCTATGGCTACACCTTC CASSHDIYGYTF
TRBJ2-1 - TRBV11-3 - TGTGCCAGCAGCGCGGGACCATTCAATGAGCAGTTCTTC CASSAGPFNEQFF
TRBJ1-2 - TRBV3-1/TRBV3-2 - TGTGCCAGCAGCCAAGATGGAAGTCTCTATGGCTACACCTTC CASSQDGSLYGYTF
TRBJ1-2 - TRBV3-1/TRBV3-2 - TGTGCCAGCAGCCAAGATCTCCATAACTATGGCTACACCTTC CASSQDLHNYGYTF
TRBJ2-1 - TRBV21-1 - TGTGCCAGCAGTTCCGACATAGCTACACCATTCCGACATGGGCAGTTCTTC CASSSDIATPFRHGQFF
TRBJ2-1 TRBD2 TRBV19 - TGTGCCGTGCGGGAAACTAGCGGGAGGCTTTACAATGAGCAGTTCTTC CAVRETSGRLYNEQFF
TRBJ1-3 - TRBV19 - TGTGCCAGTACTCGGGGAGGAAACACCATATATTTT CASTRGGNTIYF
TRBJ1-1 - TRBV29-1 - TGCAGCGTTGTTGGGGGCAGGGAGGACACTGAAGCTTTCTTT CSVVGGREDTEAFF
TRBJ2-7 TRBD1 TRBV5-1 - TGCGCCAGCAGCACAGGACAGGTTTACTACGAGCAGTACTTC CASSTGQVYYEQYF
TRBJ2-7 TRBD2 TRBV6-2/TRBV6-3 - TGTGCCAGCAGTCCAGCGGGAGGACGGTACGAGCAGTACTTC CASSPAGGRYEQYF
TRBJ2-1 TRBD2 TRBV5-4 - TGTGCCAGCAGCCTCACTAGCGGGAGCGATGAGCAGTTCTTC CASSLTSGSDEQFF
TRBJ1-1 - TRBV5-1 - TGCGCCAGCAGCTCCCGGACAACAAACACTGAAGCTTTCTTT CASSSRTTNTEAFF